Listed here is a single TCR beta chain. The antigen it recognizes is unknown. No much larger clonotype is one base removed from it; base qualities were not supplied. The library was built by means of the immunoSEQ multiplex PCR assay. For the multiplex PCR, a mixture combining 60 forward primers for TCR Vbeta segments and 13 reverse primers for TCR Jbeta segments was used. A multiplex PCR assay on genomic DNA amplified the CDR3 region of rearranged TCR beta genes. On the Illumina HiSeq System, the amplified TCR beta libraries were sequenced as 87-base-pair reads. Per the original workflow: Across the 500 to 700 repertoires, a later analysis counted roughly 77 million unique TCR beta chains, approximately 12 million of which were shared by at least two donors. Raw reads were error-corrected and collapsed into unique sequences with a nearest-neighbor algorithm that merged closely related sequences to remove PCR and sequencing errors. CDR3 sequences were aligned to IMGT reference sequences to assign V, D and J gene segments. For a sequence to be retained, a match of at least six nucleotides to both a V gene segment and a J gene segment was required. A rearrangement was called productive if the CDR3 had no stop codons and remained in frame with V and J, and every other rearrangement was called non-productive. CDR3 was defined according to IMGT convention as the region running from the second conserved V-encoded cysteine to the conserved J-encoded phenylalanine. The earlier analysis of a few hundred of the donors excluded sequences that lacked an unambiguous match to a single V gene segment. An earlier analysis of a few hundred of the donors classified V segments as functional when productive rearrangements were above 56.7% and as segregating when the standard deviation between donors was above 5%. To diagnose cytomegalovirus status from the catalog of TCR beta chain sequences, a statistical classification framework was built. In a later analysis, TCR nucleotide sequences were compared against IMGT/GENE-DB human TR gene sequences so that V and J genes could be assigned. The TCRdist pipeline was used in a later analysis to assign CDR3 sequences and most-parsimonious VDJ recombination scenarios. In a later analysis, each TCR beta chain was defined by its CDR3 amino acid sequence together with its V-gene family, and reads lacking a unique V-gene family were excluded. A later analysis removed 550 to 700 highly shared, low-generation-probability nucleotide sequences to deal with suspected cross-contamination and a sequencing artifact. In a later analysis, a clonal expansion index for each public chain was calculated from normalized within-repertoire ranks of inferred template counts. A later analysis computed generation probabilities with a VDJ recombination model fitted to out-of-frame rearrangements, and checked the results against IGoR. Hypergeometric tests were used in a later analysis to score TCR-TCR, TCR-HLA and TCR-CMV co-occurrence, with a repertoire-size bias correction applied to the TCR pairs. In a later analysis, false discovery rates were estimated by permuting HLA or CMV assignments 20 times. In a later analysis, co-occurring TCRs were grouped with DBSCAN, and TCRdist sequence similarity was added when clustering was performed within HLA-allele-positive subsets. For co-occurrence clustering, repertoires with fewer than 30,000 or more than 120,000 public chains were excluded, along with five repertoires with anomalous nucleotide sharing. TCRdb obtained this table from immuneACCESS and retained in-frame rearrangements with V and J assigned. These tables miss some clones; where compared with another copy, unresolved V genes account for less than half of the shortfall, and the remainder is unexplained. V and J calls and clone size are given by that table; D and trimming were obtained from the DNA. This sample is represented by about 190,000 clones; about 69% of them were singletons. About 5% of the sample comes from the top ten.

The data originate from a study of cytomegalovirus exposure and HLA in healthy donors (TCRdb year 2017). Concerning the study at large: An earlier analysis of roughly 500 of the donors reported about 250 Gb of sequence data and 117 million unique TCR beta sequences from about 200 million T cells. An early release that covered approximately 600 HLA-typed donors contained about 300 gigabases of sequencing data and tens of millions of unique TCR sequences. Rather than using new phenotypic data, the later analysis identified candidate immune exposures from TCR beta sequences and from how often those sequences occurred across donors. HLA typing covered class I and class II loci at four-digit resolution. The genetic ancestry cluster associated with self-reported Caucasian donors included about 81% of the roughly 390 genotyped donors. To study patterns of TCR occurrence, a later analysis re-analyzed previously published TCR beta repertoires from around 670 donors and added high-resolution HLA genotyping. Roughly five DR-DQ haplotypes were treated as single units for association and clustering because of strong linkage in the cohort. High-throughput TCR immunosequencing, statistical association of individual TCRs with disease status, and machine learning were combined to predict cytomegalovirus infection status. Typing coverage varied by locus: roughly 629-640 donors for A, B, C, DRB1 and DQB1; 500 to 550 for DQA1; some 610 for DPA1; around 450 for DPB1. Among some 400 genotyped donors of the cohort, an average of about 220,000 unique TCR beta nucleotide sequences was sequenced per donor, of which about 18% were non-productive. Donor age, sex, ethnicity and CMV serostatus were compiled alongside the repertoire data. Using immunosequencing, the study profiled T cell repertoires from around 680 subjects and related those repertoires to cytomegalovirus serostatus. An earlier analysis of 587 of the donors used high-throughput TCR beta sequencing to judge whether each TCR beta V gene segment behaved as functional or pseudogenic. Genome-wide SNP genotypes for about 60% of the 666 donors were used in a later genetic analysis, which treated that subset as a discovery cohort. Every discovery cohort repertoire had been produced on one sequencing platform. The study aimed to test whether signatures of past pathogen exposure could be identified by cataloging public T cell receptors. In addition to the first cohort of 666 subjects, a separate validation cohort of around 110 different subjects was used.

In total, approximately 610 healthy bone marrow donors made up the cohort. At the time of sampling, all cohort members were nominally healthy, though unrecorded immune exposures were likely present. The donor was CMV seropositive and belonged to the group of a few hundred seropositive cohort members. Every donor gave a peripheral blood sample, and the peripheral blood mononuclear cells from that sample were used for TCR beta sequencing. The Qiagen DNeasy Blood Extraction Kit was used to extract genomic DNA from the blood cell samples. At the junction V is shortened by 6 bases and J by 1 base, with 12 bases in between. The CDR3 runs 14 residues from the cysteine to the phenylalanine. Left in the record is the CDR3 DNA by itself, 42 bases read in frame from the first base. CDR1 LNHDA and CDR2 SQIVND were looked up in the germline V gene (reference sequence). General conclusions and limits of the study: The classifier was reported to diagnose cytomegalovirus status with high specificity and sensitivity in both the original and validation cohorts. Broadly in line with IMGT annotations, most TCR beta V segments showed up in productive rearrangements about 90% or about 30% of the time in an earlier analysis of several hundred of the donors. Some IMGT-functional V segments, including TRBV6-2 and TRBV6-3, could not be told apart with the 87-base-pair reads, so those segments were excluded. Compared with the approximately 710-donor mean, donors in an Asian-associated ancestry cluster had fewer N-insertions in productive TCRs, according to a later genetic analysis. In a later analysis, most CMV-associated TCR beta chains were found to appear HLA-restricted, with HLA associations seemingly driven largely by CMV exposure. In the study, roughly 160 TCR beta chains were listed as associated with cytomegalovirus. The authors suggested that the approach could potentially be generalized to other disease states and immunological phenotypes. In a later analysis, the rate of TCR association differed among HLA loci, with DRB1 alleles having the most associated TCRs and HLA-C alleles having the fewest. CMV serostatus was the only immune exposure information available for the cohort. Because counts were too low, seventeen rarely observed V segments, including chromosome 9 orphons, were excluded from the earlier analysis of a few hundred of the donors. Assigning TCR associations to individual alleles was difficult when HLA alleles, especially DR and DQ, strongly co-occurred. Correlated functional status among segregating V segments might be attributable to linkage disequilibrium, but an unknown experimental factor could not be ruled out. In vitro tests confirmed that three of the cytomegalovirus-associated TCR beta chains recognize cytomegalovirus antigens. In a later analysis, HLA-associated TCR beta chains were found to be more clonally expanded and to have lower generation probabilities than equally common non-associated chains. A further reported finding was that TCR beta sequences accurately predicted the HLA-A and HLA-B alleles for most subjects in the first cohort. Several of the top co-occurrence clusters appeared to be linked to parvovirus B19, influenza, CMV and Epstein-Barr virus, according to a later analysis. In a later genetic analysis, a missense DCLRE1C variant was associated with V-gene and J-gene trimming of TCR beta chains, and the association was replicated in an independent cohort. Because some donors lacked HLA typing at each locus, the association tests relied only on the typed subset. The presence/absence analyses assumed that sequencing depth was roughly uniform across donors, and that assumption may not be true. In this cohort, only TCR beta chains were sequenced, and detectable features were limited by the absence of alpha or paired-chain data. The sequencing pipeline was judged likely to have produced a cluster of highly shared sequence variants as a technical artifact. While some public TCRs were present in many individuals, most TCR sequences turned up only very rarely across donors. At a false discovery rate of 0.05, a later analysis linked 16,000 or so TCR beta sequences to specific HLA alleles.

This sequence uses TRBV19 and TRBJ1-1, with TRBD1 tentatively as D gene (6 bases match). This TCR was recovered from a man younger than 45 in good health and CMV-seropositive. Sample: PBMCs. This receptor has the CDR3 CASRRQVTNTEAFF. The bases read TGTGCCAGTAGACGACAGGTCACGAACACTGAAGCTTTCTTT.